This T cell receptor beta chain derives from a study of tumor-infiltrating lymphocytes in primary liver carcinoma. The CDR3 runs to 16 residues. CDR1 SGHAT and CDR2 FQNNGV come from the germline V gene. V lost 5 bases to trimming and J lost 1 base, with 17 bases between them. As to this clonotype: This CDR3 fails to terminate in the conserved phenylalanine or tryptophan, so it likely reflects a read error.

Unsorted whole blood supplied the RNA, and germline DNA was extracted too. Starting from 400 to 500 ng of total RNA, TCR beta cDNA was produced with a primer in the constant region. ARM-PCR was slightly modified, and three nested multiplex PCR rounds with it gave rise to the TCR beta libraries. The two initial PCR rounds, around 11 cycles each, used TRBV1-TRBV30 forward and C-beta reverse primers. TCRdb analysed the multiplex PCR reads with MiXCR anew, one entry per CDR3 protein. This table has around 170,000 distinct CDR3 sequences, 50% to 75% appearing once. This TCR came from a man in his forties with primary liver carcinoma and hepatitis B virus infection. The specimen was peripheral blood. The rearrangement links TRBV11-2 to TRBJ1-1; D is possibly TRBD1 (6 bases). This CDR3 reads CASSPFHDRPNTEAFL. Written as DNA, the CDR3 is TGTGCCAGCAGCCCGTTCCACGACAGGCCGAACACTGAAGCTTTCTTA.